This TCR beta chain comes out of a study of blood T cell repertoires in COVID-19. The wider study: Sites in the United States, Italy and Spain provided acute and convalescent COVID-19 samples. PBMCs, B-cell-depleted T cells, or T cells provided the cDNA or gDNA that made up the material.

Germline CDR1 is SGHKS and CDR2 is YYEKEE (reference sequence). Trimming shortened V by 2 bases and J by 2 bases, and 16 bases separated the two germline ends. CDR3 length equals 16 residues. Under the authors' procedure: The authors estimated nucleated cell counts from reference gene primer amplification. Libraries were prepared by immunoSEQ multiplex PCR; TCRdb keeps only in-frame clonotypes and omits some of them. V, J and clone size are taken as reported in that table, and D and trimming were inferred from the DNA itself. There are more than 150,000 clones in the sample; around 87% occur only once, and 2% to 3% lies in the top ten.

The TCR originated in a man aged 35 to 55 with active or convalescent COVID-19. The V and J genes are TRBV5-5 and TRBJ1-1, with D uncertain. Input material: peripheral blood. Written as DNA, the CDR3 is TGTGCCAGCAGCTTCATGGGTGGAAACAGTAACACTGAAGCTTTCTTT. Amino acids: CASSFMGGNSNTEAFF.